The rows below give T cell receptor beta chains drawn from one sample of a study of blood T cells in healthy people across ages. TCRdb re-analysed the 5' RACE reads in MiXCR, keeping a single row per CDR3 protein. The sample includes about 280,000 distinct CDR3 sequences, 25% to 30% of them seen just once. Specimen: blood. The receptors were sampled from a woman aged 70-85 years in good health. Both conserved end residues are part of each CDR3. The order of the fields is CDR3 length, V gene, J gene, D gene, clone size, CDR3 DNA, CDR3 protein. D genes are given only for firm matches. Rows may omit the clone size; those that give it use once, few, many or a size class.

17,TRBV28,TRBJ2-3,TRBD2,.,TGTGCCAGCAGTTGGGGACTAGCGGACCCTTGGAGAGATACGCAGTATTTT,CASSWGLADPWRDTQYF
15,TRBV6-5,TRBJ2-5,.,few,TGTGCCAGCAGTTATCTGGGCAGGGCCCAAGAGACCCAGTACTTC,CASSYLGRAQETQYF
14,TRBV20-1,TRBJ1-3,.,few,TGCAGTGCTACCCGACCGATCTCTGGAAACACCATATATTTT,CSATRPISGNTIYF
16,TRBV29-1,TRBJ2-7,TRBD2,.,TGCAGCGTGCAGGGTACGACTAGCACGAGCTCCTACGAGCAGTACTTC,CSVQGTTSTSSYEQYF
13,TRBV6-5,TRBJ2-2,.,.,TGTGCCGGGAAGGACAGGAACACCGGGGAGCTGTTTTTT,CAGKDRNTGELFF
14,TRBV6-1,TRBJ2-5,.,.,TGTGCCAGCAGTGAAGCGGGGATGGGGGAGACCCAGTACTTC,CASSEAGMGETQYF
13,TRBV14,TRBJ1-1,.,many,TGTGCCAGCAGCCAGAGTGGGGTGGTGAAAGCTTTCTTT,CASSQSGVVKAFF
12,TRBV28,TRBJ1-6,.,few,TGTGCCAGCAGAGGAGGGTATTCACCCCTCCACTTT,CASRGGYSPLHF
15,TRBV7-2,TRBJ2-5,TRBD1,few,TGTGCCAGCAGCTCAGGGTGGTCAGGGGGCAAAACCCAGTACTTC,CASSSGWSGGKTQYF
15,TRBV27,TRBJ1-1,TRBD1,.,TGTGCCAGCAGTTTATCCCCCGGACAGGGCACTGAAGCTTTCTTT,CASSLSPGQGTEAFF
13,TRBV20-1,TRBJ2-2,.,.,TGCAGTGCTAGGGGGCAGACCGAACGCGAGCTGTTTTTT,CSARGQTERELFF
15,TRBV5-1,TRBJ1-5,.,.,TGCGCCAGCAGCTTGGACGGGACAAGAAATCACCCCCAGCATTTT,CASSLDGTRNHPQHF
16,TRBV12-3/TRBV12-4,TRBJ1-3,.,.,TGTGCCAGCAGTTACCCCAGGGGCAGCCCTGGAAACACCATATATTTT,CASSYPRGSPGNTIYF
12,TRBV5-1,TRBJ1-4,.,.,TGCGCCAGCAGGGACAGTAATGAAAAACTGTTTTTT,CASRDSNEKLFF
15,TRBV4-1,TRBJ2-1,.,few,TGCGCCAGCAGCCTCAAACTAGCAGGAGGAGATGAGCAGTTCTTC,CASSLKLAGGDEQFF
14,TRBV20-1,TRBJ1-6,TRBD1,.,TGCAGTGCTAGAGATTGGGACAGCGGTTCACCCCTCCACTTT,CSARDWDSGSPLHF
17,TRBV11-2,TRBJ2-1,.,few,TGTGCCAGCAGCTTAGTGGTCGGACAGAGGCCCTACAATGAGCAGTTCTTC,CASSLVVGQRPYNEQFF
17,TRBV12-3/TRBV12-4,TRBJ2-2,.,once,TGTGCCAGCAGTTTAGGCTCGGGACACGCAAACACCGGGGAGCTGTTTTTT,CASSLGSGHANTGELFF
15,TRBV29-1,TRBJ2-1,TRBD2,.,TGCAGCGTTGCTTTGGGCCCCGGGGGGAACAATGAGCAGTTCTTC,CSVALGPGGNNEQFF
14,TRBV18,TRBJ2-7,.,many,TGTGCCAGCTCACCCGTCTCCGAGGGAGGCGAGCAGTACTTC,CASSPVSEGGEQYF
16,TRBV28,TRBJ1-5,.,.,TGTGCCAGCAGTTTCGGTACAAGCGGTTTCAATCAGCCCCAGCATTTT,CASSFGTSGFNQPQHF
15,TRBV5-1,TRBJ1-1,.,.,TGCGCCAGCAGCTTATTAGGGGACTTGAACACTGAAGCTTTCTTT,CASSLLGDLNTEAFF
16,TRBV6-1,TRBJ2-6,.,.,TGTGCCAGCGGCACCGGGGCATATTCTGGGGCCAACGTCCTGACTTTC,CASGTGAYSGANVLTF
14,TRBV28,TRBJ1-2,TRBD1,many,TGTGCCAGCAGTGCAGGGACAGGGGCCCATGGCTACACCTTC,CASSAGTGAHGYTF
17,TRBV9,TRBJ2-3,TRBD2,.,TGTGCCAGCAGTTACTATCTCACTAGCGGGGGCACAGATACGCAGTATTTT,CASSYYLTSGGTDTQYF
17,TRBV4-1,TRBJ1-2,.,.,TGCGCCAGCAGCGCAAGGAGTGCCTACCGGGATAACTATGGCTACACCTTC,CASSARSAYRDNYGYTF
17,TRBV7-9,TRBJ1-4,.,.,TGTGCCAGCAGCTTAGGTTCCAGCGCAGCAACTAATGAAAAACTGTTTTTT,CASSLGSSAATNEKLFF
15,TRBV5-1,TRBJ2-5,.,.,TGCGCCAGCAGCTTTGTTTTAGCGGCCCAAGAGACCCAGTACTTC,CASSFVLAAQETQYF
15,TRBV7-2,TRBJ2-3,.,.,TGTGCCAGCAGCTTAGCTCCGGGAGTCACAGATACGCAGTATTTT,CASSLAPGVTDTQYF
17,TRBV9,TRBJ2-5,TRBD2,many,TGTGCCAGCAGTCGGACTAGCGGGAGCCTAAAGGGGGAGACCCAGTACTTC,CASSRTSGSLKGETQYF
18,TRBV2,TRBJ2-1,TRBD2,.,TGTGCCGGTAGCCGGATAAGGCCCGGGACTAGCAATCGCAATGAGCAGTTCTTC,CAGSRIRPGTSNRNEQFF
16,TRBV7-9,TRBJ2-1,.,few,TGTGCCAGCAGCTTACTGATGTCAGGAGCCTACAATGAGCAGTTCTTC,CASSLLMSGAYNEQFF
13,TRBV20-1,TRBJ2-5,.,.,TGCAGTGCTAGGAGGGACGGCCAAGAGACCCAGTACTTC,CSARRDGQETQYF
12,TRBV5-1,TRBJ2-7,.,.,TGCGCCAGCAGTCCTAATCTCTACGAGCAGTACTTC,CASSPNLYEQYF
13,TRBV12-5,TRBJ1-2,.,few,TGTGCTAGTGGTTTGGTCTCCTACTATGGCTACACCTTC,CASGLVSYYGYTF